These 13 T cell receptor beta chains originate from one sample sequenced in a study of blood T cell repertoires in COVID-19. Only in-frame clones appear in the TCRdb table, and some are missing; sequencing was by immunoSEQ multiplex PCR. This sample has about 160,000 clones, with 70% to 90% found just once. The source material was peripheral blood. These receptors came from a woman aged 45-65 years with COVID-19, enrolled during active disease.

The chain has TRBV6-5 and TRBJ2-1; no clear D. The CDR3 consists of 13 residues. The ends were cut back, 5 bases at V and 4 bases at J, with 9 bases in the middle. Germline V gene lookup returns CDR1 MNHEY and CDR2 SVGAGI. CDR3 DNA sequence: TGTGCCAGCAGTACTCCGTCGTACAATGAGCAGTTCTTC. Translating it yields CASSTPSYNEQFF.

The chain carries TRBV12-3 or TRBV12-4 and TRBJ1-2; no clear D. This CDR3 comprises 12 residues. The V and J ends lost 6 bases and 1 base respectively, with 6 bases between them. DNA of the CDR3: TGTGCCAGCAGACATTATAACTATGGCTACACCTTC. Its protein product is CASRHYNYGYTF.

Only a few counts were recorded for this clone. The chain uses TRBV4-2 and TRBJ2-2; TRBD1 is a possible D gene (6 bases). Germline CDR1 reads LGHNA; CDR2 reads YNFKEQ. With 3 bases removed from V and 6 bases from J, the gap between germline ends came to 23 bases. This CDR3 spans 18 amino acids. The CDR3 loop is CASSHEVVGAIYSGELFF. CDR3 DNA: TGTGCCAGCAGCCATGAGGTCGTGGGGGCGATATACTCCGGGGAGCTGTTTTTT.

The genes are TRBV9 and TRBJ2-7; 11 bases are a match to TRBD2. The CDR3 is 15 residues long. Germline assignment: CDR1 SGDLS and CDR2 YYNGEE. The junction had 7 bases not matched to a gene; V was cut back by 4 bases and J by 4 bases. CDR3: CASSSLAGGLYEQYF. CDR3 nucleotides: TGTGCCAGCAGCTCGTTAGCGGGGGGGCTTTACGAGCAGTACTTC.

The DNA for the CDR3 is TGTGCCAGCACTTGGGACAGGGACGGCGAGCAGTACTTC. This encodes CASTWDRDGEQYF. The rearrangement joins TRBV6-5 to TRBJ2-7, with 9 positions matching TRBD1. The junction had 7 bases not matched to a gene; V was cut back by 7 bases and J by 6 bases. Looked up from germline, CDR1 is MNHEY and CDR2 is SVGAGI. The length of the CDR3 is 13 residues.

V usage is TRBV27 and J usage is TRBJ2-7; TRBD1 matches at 9 bases. J lost 6 bases, V lost 0 bases, and 3 bases had no gene match. CDR1 MNHEY and CDR2 SMNVEV come from the germline V gene (reference sequence). The CDR3 covers 14 residues. CDR3: CASSLSGTGFEQYF. CDR3 bases: TGTGCCAGCAGTTTATCGGGGACAGGGTTCGAGCAGTACTTC.

The chain recombines TRBV7-4 with TRBJ1-5, with TRBD1 matching 7 bases. With V trimmed by 10 bases and J by 9 bases, 9 bases remained unmatched. Germline lookup yields CDR1 SGHVT and CDR2 SQSDAQ. The CDR3 is 12 amino acids. Written as DNA, the CDR3 is TGTGCCATCGCGAGGGGGCAACGGCCCCAGCATTTT. It yields the protein CAIARGQRPQHF.

This chain connects TRBV3-1 (or the pseudogene TRBV3-2) to TRBJ1-2, with a tentative D call TRBD1 (5 bases). V lost 1 base to trimming and J lost 4 bases, with 7 bases between them. This CDR3 is built from 13 residues. Germline V gene lookup returns CDR1 LGHDT and CDR2 YNNKEL (reference sequence). CDR3: CASSQGQSYGYTF. The CDR3 coding sequence is TGTGCCAGCAGCCAAGGACAGTCCTATGGCTACACCTTC.

The chain combines TRBV27 with TRBJ2-3, with TRBD1 matching 7 bases. The CDR3 is 15 amino acids. CDR1 and CDR2 (germline): MNHEY, SMNVEV (reference sequence). V trimming: 8 bases; J trimming: 2 bases; junction bases outside the gene matches: 10. CDR3 bases: TGTGCCAGCTCCGCCCGAGACAGGGTCACAGATACGCAGTATTTT. This sequence encodes CASSARDRVTDTQYF.

V is TRBV28 and J is TRBJ2-7, with D perhaps TRBD2 (6 bases). The CDR3 length is 14 residues. Trimming stripped 6 bases from V and 0 bases from J, with 12 bases between. Germline V gives CDR1 MDHEN, CDR2 SYDVKM. The chain's CDR3 is CASRPTGASYEQYF. DNA of the CDR3: TGTGCCAGCAGACCCACGGGAGCCTCCTACGAGCAGTACTTC.

This clone was counted once. V and J are TRBV7-9 and TRBJ2-6, with a weak D call TRBD2 (5 bases). Germline-derived CDR1 and CDR2 are SEHNR and FQNEAQ (reference sequence). Trimming removed 6 bases at V and 4 bases at J, with 19 bases between. The CDR3 has 17 residues. The DNA for the CDR3 is TGTGCCAGCAGTCCGGACTTCCCAGGTTCGGGGGCCAACGTCCTGACTTTC. The encoded protein is CASSPDFPGSGANVLTF.

The genes are TRBV2 and TRBJ1-2, with TRBD1 identical over 10 bases. CDR1 SNHLY and CDR2 FYNNEI come from the germline V gene. V gave up 6 bases and J gave up 4 bases; unmatched junction bases: 8. The CDR3 covers 15 residues. This CDR3 is CASRTGTGVLYGYTF. In DNA form, the CDR3 reads TGTGCCAGCAGAACCGGGACAGGGGTTCTCTATGGCTACACCTTC.

The rearrangement links TRBV7-3 to TRBJ2-1; 11 bases agree with TRBD2. The CDR3 is 15 amino acids. In germline, CDR1 is SGHTA, CDR2 FQGTGA. J gave up 10 bases and V 3 bases, and 8 bases lay outside the gene matches. The CDR3 DNA reads as TGTGCCAGCAGCTTTAATAGCGGGGGGGCTGGCGAGCAGTTCTTC. Protein product: CASSFNSGGAGEQFF.